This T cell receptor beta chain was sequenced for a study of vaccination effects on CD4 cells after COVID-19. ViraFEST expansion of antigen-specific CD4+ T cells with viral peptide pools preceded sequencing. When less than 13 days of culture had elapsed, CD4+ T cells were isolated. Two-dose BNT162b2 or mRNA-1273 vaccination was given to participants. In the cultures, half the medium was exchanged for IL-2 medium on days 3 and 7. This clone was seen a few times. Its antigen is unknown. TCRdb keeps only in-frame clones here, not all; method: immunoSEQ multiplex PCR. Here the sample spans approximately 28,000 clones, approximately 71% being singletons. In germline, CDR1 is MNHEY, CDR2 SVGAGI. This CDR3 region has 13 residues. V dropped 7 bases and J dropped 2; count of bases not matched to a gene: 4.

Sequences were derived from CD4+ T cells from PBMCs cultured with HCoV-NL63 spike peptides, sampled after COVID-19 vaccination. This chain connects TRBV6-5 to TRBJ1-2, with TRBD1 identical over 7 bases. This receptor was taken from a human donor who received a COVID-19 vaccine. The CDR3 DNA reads TGTGCCAGCACCATGGACAGGAACTATGGCTACACCTTC. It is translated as CASTMDRNYGYTF.